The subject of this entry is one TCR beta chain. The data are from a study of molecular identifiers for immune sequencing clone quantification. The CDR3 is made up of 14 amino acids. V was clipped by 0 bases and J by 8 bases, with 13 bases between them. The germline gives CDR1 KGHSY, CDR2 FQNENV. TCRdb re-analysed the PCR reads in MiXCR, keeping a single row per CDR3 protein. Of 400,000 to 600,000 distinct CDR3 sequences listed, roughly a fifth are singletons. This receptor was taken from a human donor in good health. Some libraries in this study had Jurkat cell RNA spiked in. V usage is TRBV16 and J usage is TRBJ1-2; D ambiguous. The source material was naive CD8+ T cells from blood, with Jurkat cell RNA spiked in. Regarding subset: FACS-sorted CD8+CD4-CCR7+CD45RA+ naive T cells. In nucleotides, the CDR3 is TGTGCCAGCAGCCAATCTTCGTGGGTAGAGGGCTACACCTTC. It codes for CASSQSSWVEGYTF.